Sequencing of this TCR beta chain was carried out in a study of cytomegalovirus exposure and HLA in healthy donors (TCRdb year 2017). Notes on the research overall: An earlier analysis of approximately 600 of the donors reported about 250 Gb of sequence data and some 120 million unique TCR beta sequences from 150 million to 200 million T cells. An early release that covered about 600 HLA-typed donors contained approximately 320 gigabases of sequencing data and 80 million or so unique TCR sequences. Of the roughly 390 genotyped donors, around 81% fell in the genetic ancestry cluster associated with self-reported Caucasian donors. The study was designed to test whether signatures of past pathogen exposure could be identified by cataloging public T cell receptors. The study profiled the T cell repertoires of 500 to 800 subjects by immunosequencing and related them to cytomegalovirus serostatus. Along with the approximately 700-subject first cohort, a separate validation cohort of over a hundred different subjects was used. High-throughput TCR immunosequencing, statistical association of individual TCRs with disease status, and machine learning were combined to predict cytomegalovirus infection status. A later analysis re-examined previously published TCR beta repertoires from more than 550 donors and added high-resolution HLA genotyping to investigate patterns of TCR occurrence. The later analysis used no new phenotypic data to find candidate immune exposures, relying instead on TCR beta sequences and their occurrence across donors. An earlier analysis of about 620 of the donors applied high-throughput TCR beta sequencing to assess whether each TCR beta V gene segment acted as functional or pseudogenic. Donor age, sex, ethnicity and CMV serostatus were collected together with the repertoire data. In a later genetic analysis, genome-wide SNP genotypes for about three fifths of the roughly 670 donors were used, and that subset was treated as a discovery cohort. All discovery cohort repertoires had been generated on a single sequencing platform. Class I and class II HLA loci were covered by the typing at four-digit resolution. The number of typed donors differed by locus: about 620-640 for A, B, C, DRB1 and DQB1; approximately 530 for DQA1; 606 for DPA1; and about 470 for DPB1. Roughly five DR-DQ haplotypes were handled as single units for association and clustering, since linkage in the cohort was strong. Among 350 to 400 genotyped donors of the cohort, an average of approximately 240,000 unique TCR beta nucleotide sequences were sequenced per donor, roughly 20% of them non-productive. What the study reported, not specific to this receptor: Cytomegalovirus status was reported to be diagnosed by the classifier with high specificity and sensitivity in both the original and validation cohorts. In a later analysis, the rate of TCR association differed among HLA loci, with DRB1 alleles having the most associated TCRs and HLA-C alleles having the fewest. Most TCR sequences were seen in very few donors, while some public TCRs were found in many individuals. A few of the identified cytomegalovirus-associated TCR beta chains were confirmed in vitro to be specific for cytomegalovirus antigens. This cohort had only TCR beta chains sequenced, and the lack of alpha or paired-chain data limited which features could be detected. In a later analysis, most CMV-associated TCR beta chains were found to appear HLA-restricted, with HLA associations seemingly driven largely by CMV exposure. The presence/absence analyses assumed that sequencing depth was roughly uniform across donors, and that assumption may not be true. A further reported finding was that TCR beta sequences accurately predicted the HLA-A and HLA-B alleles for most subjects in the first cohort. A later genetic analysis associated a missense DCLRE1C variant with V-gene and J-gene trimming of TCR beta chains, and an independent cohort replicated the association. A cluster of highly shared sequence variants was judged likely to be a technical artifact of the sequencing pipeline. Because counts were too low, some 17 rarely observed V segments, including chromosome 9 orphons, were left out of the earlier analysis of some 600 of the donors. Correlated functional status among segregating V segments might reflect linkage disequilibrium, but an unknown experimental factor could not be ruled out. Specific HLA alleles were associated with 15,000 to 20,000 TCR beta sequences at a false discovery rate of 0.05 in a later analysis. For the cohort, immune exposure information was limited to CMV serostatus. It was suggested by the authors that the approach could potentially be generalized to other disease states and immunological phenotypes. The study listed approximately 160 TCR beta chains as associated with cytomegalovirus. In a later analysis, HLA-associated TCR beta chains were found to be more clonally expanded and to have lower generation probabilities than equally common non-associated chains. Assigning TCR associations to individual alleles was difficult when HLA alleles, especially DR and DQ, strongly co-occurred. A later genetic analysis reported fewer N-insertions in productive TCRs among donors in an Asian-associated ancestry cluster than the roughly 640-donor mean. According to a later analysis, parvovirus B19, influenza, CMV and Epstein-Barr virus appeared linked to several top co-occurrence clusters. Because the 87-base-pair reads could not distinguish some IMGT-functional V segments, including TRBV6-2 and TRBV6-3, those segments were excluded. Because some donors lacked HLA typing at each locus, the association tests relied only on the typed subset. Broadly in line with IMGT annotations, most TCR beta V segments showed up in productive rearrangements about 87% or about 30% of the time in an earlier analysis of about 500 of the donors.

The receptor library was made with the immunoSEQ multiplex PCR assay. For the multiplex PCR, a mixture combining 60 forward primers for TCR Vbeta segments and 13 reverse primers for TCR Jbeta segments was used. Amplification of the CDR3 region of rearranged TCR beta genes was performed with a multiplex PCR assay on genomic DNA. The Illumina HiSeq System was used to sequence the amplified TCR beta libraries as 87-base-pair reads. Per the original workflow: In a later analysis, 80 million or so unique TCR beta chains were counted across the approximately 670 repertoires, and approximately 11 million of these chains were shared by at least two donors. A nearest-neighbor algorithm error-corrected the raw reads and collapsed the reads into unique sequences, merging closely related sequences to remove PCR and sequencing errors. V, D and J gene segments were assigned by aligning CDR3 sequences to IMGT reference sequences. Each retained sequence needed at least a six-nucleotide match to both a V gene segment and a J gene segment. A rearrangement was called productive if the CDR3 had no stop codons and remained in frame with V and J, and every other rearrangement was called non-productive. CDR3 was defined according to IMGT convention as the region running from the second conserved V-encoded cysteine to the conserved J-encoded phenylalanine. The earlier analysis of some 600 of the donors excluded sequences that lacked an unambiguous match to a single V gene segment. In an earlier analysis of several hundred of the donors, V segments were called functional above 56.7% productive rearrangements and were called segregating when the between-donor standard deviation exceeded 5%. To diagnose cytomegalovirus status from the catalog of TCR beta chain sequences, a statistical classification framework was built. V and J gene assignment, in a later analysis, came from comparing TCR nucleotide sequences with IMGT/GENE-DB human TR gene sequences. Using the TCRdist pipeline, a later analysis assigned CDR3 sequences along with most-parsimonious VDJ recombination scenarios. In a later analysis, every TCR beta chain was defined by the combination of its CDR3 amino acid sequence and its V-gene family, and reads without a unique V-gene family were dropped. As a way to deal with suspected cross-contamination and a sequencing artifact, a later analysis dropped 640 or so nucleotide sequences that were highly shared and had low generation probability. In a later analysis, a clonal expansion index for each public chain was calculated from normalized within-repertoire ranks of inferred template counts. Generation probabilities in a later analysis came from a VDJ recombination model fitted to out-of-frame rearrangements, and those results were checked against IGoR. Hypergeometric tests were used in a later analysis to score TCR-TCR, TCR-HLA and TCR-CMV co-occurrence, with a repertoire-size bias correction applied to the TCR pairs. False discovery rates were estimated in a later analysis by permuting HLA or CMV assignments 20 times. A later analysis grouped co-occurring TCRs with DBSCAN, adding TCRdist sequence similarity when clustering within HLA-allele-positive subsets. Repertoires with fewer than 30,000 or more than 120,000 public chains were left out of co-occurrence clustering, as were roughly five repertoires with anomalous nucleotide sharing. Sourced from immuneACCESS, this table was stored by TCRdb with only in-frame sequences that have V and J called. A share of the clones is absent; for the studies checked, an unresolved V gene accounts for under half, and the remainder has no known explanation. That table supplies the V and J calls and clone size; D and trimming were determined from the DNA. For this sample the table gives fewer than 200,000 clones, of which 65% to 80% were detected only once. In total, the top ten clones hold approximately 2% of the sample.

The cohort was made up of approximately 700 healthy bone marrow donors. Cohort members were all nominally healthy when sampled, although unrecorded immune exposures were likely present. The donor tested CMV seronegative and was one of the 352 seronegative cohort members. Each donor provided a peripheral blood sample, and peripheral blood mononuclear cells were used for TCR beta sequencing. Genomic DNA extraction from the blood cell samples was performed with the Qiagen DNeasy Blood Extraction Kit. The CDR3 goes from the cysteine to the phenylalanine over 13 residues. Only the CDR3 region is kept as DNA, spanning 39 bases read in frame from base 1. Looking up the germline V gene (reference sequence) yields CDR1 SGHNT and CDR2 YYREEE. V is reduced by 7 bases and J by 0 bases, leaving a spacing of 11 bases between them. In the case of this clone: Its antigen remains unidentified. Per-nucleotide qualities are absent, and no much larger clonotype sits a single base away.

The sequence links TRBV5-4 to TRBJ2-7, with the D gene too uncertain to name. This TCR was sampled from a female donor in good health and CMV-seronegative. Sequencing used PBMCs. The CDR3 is CASWSPSSYEQYF. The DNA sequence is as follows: TGTGCCAGCTGGTCGCCTAGCTCCTACGAGCAGTACTTC.